This TCR beta chain emerged from a study of blood T cell repertoires in COVID-19. Original handling: The authors estimated nucleated cell counts from reference gene primer amplification. Measured with immunoSEQ multiplex PCR; TCRdb has only the in-frame clones, and not every one. The DNA was the basis for D and trimming; V, J and clone size are from that table. There are 150,000 or so clones in the sample; 88% occur only once, and roughly 2.2% lies in the top ten. This receptor was taken from a woman in her 70s with acute or convalescent COVID-19. Sequenced sample: peripheral blood.

The CDR3 sequence: CASSLDPGTGVRQYF. Here the CDR3 DNA reads TGTGCCAGCAGCTTGGACCCCGGGACAGGGGTCAGGCAGTACTTC. The rearrangement joins TRBV7-2 to TRBJ2-7; 10 nucleotides match TRBD1. This CDR3 is built from 15 residues. The V gene's germline CDR1 is SGHTA and CDR2 FQGNSA. The ends lost 3 bases at V and 9 bases at J; junction bases unmatched: 11.